This passage covers 11 T cell receptor beta chains from one sample sequenced in a study of T cells in Graves' hyperthyroidism and ophthalmopathy. TCR beta CDR3 sequences were amplified from RNA transcripts. HTBI primers drove first-round RT-PCR of the TCR CDR3. MiXCR, run by TCRdb on the multiplex PCR reads, gives a single entry per CDR3 protein. The repertoire has roughly 500,000 distinct CDR3 sequences, around 46% of them found once; the top ten carry around 19%. Material: peripheral blood or thyroid tissue (not recorded which). These receptors were obtained from an adult woman with Graves' disease, either hyperthyroidism or ophthalmopathy (not recorded which).

The chain has TRBV5-1 and TRBJ1-2; a weak D match, TRBD1 (6 bases). In germline, CDR1 is SGHRS, CDR2 YFSETQ. The V gene lost 2 bases and the J gene lost 4 bases, with 12 bases spanning the gap. CDR3 size: 14 residues. CDR3 residues: CASSLQGSSYGYTF. DNA of the CDR3: TGCGCCAGCAGCTTACAGGGCAGCTCCTATGGCTACACCTTC.

CDR3 region: CAISESKAGNIHF. CDR3 DNA: TGTGCCATCAGTGAGTCGAAGGCGGGGAATATCCACTTT. The chain has TRBV10-3 and TRBJ1-6; D is unclear. The germline V gene encodes CDR1 ENHRY and CDR2 SYGVKD. V shed 0 bases and J shed 17 bases, with 14 bases lying between them. This CDR3 is 13 amino acids long.

The chain recombines TRBV7-6 with TRBJ1-4; D is ambiguous. Germline values: CDR1 SGHVS, CDR2 FNYEAQ. The CDR3 is 11 amino acids. V lost 1 base to trimming and J lost 14 bases, with 8 bases between them. The CDR3 is CASSLVPVLFF. The CDR3 DNA reads as TGTGCCAGCAGCTTAGTACCCGTGCTGTTTTTT.

Many counts were recorded for this clonotype. The V gene is TRBV6-1, the J gene TRBJ2-5; 8 positions match TRBD1. V was pared by 6 bases and J by 5 bases, with 11 bases of the junction left unmatched. The germline V gene has CDR1 MNHNS and CDR2 SASEGT. The CDR3 totals 15 residues. The DNA of the CDR3 is TGTGCCAGCAGCTTGACCCCAGGGGGCGGTGAGACCCAGTACTTC. Its protein is CASSLTPGGGETQYF.

J is TRBJ1-2 and V is TRBV28, with 7 bases lining up with TRBD1. The CDR3 extends over 13 amino acids. The J segment lost 4 bases and the V segment lost 11 bases, leaving 10 bases of the junction unmatched. CDR1 and CDR2 (germline): MDHEN, SYDVKM. As DNA, the CDR3 is TGTGCCCGCTCGCAAGGGGGCGGCTATGGCTACACCTTC. Protein: CARSQGGGYGYTF.

This clonotype came up many times. The chain is built from TRBV9 and TRBJ1-2; D ambiguous. The germline V gene has CDR1 SGDLS and CDR2 YYNGEE. The ends were cut back, 4 bases at V and 2 bases at J, with 12 bases in the middle. The length of the CDR3 is 14 residues. CDR3 protein: CASSPRGANYGYTF. The CDR3 nucleotides are TGTGCCAGCAGCCCCCGCGGAGCGAACTATGGCTACACCTTC. Full variable domain (remainder filled in from reference TRBV9 and TRBJ1-2): DSGVTQTPKHLITATGQRVTLRCSPRSGDLSVYWYQQSLDQGLQFLIQYYNGEERAKGNILERFSAQQFPDLHSELNLSSLELGDSALYFCASSPRGANYGYTFGSGTRLTVV.

This clonotype has ten or more counts. V usage is TRBV29-1 and J usage is TRBJ1-1, with 7 bases identical to TRBD1. This CDR3 region has 14 residues. Germline trimming cut 6 bases from V and 1 base from J; bases unmatched to any gene: 8. Germline-derived CDR1 and CDR2 are SQVTM and ANQGSEA. The chain's CDR3 is CSVFTDRENTEAFF. In DNA form, the CDR3 reads TGCAGCGTATTCACTGACAGGGAGAACACTGAAGCTTTCTTT.

The chain links TRBV12-3 or TRBV12-4 to TRBJ1-1, with TRBD1 matching over 10 bases. With 0 bases clipped from V and 5 bases from J, the junction kept 6 bases outside the gene matches. This CDR3 spans 16 amino acids. The CDR3 DNA sequence: TGTGCCAGCAGTTTAGCCCGACAGGGGGCGTATACTGAAGCTTTCTTT. This translates into CASSLARQGAYTEAFF.

The rearrangement joins TRBV20-1 to TRBJ1-6, with a weak D call TRBD1 (5 bases). The V end was cut by 6 bases, the J end by 13 bases, with 19 bases between. From germline, CDR1 is DFQATT and CDR2 SNEGSKA (reference sequence). This CDR3 has 13 residues. The CDR3 DNA follows: TGCAGTGCACGACAAGGGGAGAATCAGCCCCTCCACTTT. It codes for CSARQGENQPLHF.

This clonotype has more than one count but fewer than ten. CDR3 bases: TGCAGTGCTAGAGATCTAGAGGGTGGCCAATCCGGGGAGTACTTC. The encoded protein is CSARDLEGGQSGEYF. This sequence joins TRBV20-1 and TRBJ2-7, with D possibly being TRBD2 (5 bases). Germline CDR1 and CDR2: DFQATT and SNEGSKA (reference sequence). V lost 0 bases and J 11 bases, leaving 23 bases between the germline ends. This CDR3 has 15 residues.

The chain couples TRBV25-1 to TRBJ2-5; D unclear. Trimming shortened V by 9 bases and J by 5 bases, and 16 bases separated the two germline ends. This CDR3 contains 13 residues. From germline, CDR1 is MGHDK and CDR2 SYGVNS. In nucleotides, the CDR3 is TGTGCCAGTGATTCGAAATTCCAGGAGACCCAGTACTTC. This encodes CASDSKFQETQYF.